This TCR beta chain comes out of a study of molecular identifiers for immune sequencing clone quantification. Background on the study: Replicates involved a five-way split of RNA from around 18,000 or 91,000 naive CD8 cells, with sequencing of four. Notes on the study in general: Whereas clones above 20 RNA copies held under 1% of naive-cell molecules, they held over 97% of effector molecules. Clone sizes that are highly expanded could be underestimated when identical TCR molecules share a barcode.

Researchers sorted naive CD8 T cells as cells that were CD8+CD4-CCR7+CD45RA+. The CDR3 spans 16 residues. CDR1 is SEHNR and CDR2 is FQNEAQ in the germline V gene (reference sequence). As concerns this clonotype: The antigen is undetermined. One end of the junction fails to match germline, which may point to a read error.

TCRdb reanalysed the PCR reads using MiXCR and keeps one entry per CDR3 protein. The sample lists roughly 40,000 distinct CDR3 sequences; around 18% were seen once. This chain joins TRBV7-9 and TRBJ2-3, with 9 bases lining up with TRBD2. The sample comprised naive CD8+ T cells from blood, with Jurkat cell RNA spiked in. Subset denoted: FACS-sorted CD8+CD4-CCR7+CD45RA+ naive T cells. This receptor was taken from a human donor in good health. Some libraries in this study had Jurkat cell RNA spiked in. CDR3 in DNA: TGTGACAGCAGCTTAGTGACTAGCGGAGGGACAGATACGAAGTATTTT. Translating it yields CDSSLVTSGGTDTKYF. Full variable domain (missing parts from reference TRBV7-9 and TRBJ2-3): DTGVSQNPRHKITKRGQNVTFRCDPISEHNRLYWYRQTLGQGPEFLTYFQNEAQLEKSRLLSDRFSAERPKGSFSTLEIQRTEQGDSAMYLCDSSLVTSGGTDTKYFGPGTRLTVL.